This T cell receptor (beta chain) is from a study of control samples from healthy donors and cancer patients. CDR1 and CDR2 (germline): MNHEY, SVGEGT. Trimming removed 5 bases from V and 3 bases from J; junction bases left unmatched: 14. The CDR3 has 18 residues. Repertoires were generated with immunoSEQ multiplex PCR, while TCRdb's copy carries only in-frame clones and drops some. The sample consists of around 230,000 clones, around 94% of them appearing once. V usage is TRBV6-2 or TRBV6-3 and J usage is TRBJ2-2, with 8 bases that match TRBD1. This TCR came from a man aged 50 to 60 in good health. Sample: blood. The CDR3 bases are TGTGCCAGCAGTGCCCGACAGGGGAGGAAAATGGACACCGGGGAGCTGTTTTTT. Protein sequence: CASSARQGRKMDTGELFF.